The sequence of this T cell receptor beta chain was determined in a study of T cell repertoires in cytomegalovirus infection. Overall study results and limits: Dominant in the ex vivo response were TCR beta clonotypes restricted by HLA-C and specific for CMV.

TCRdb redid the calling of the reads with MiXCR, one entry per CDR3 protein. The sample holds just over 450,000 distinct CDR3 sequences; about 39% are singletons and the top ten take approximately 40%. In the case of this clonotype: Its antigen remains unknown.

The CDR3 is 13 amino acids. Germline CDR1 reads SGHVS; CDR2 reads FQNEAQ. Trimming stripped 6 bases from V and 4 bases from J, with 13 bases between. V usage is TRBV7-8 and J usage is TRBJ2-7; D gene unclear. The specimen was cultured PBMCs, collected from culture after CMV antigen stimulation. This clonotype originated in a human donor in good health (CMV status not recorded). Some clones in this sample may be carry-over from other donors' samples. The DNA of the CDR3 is TGTGCCAGCAGGATCCTAGGAGCTTACGAGCAGTACTTC. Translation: CASRILGAYEQYF.